The next 28 T cell receptor beta chains were all read from a single sample in a study of blood T cell repertoires in COVID-19. Clones were sequenced by immunoSEQ multiplex PCR, and TCRdb holds only the in-frame ones, with some missing. The sample consists of 110,000 or so clones, over 80% of them appearing once. Sequenced: peripheral blood. Source of these receptors: a woman aged 60 to 75 with acute or convalescent COVID-19.

This chain uses TRBV18 with TRBJ1-4, with 8 positions matching TRBD1. Germline loops: CDR1 KGHSH, CDR2 LQKENI. The CDR3 is made up of 13 amino acids. V dropped 1 base and J dropped 11; count of bases not matched to a gene: 3. The CDR3 protein is CASSPLDRVKLFF. CDR3 sequence (DNA): TGTGCCAGCTCACCACTGGACAGGGTGAAACTGTTTTTT.

V gene TRBV7-3 combines with J gene TRBJ2-5; 8 bases line up with TRBD2. Trimming cost V 3 bases and J 5 bases; bases outside gene matches: 2. Germline V gives CDR1 SGHTA, CDR2 FQGTGA. CDR3 length equals 13 residues. The DNA of the CDR3 is TGTGCCAGCAGCTTCGGGAGGGGTGAGACCCAGTACTTC. It is translated as CASSFGRGETQYF.

This clone was counted only a few times. This rearrangement joins TRBV25-1 to TRBJ1-6, with a possible D match to TRBD1 (5 bases). This CDR3 is built from 15 residues. The V end was cut by 1 base, the J end by 7 bases, with 11 bases between. Germline CDR1 reads MGHDK; CDR2 reads SYGVNS. The CDR3 nucleotides are TGTGCCAGCAGTGAATGGCGGGGGGACAATTCACCCCTCCACTTT. It codes for CASSEWRGDNSPLHF.

CDR3 nucleotides: TGTGCCACCTACGGGGGGGCCTCAGATACGCAGTATTTT. It specifies CATYGGASDTQYF. This chain connects TRBV10-3 to TRBJ2-3, with TRBD2 matching over 8 bases. Germline V CDR1 and CDR2: ENHRY, SYGVKD. The CDR3 is made up of 13 amino acids. After removal of 10 bases from V and 4 bases from J, the junction contained 7 bases not matched to a gene.

The V call is TRBV3-1 (or the pseudogene TRBV3-2), the J call TRBJ1-1; possible D gene TRBD1, 5 bases. V was pared by 4 bases and J by 4 bases, with 10 bases between. CDR1 and CDR2 (germline): LGHDT, YNNKEL (reference sequence). The CDR3 sequence is 13 residues long. The CDR3 region is CASSPQGSTEAFF. In DNA, the CDR3 is TGTGCCAGCAGCCCCCAGGGTAGCACTGAAGCTTTCTTT.

CDR3 nucleotide sequence: TGTGCCAGCAGCCCCGGGACTAGCGGGATATCATTTACCTACGAGCAGTACTTC. Translated, it gives CASSPGTSGISFTYEQYF. The rearrangement uses TRBV7-3 and TRBJ2-7, with 13 bases that match TRBD2. Germline V CDR1 and CDR2: SGHTA, FQGTGA. The junction had 12 bases not matched to a gene; V was cut back by 5 bases and J by 2 bases. This CDR3 has 18 amino acids.

The V and J genes are TRBV6-5 and TRBJ1-1, with 7 positions matching TRBD1. This CDR3 has 14 residues. Germline CDR1 reads MNHEY; CDR2 reads SVGAGI. V lost 7 bases to trimming and J lost 0 bases; unmatched junction nucleotides: 5. DNA for the CDR3: TGTGCCAGCAACCAGGGGGAAATGAACACTGAAGCTTTCTTT. The encoded protein is CASNQGEMNTEAFF.

This clone was recorded once. The chain employs TRBV11-1 and TRBJ2-1; 9 positions match TRBD2. The CDR3 has 15 residues. Losses at the gene ends were 4 bases for V and 4 bases for J; bases not matched to a gene: 5. Germline V gene lookup returns CDR1 SGHAT and CDR2 FQDESV (reference sequence). In DNA form, the CDR3 reads TGTGCCAGCAGCTCCAATAGCGGGGGATACAATGAGCAGTTCTTC. This translates into CASSSNSGGYNEQFF. Full variable domain (missing parts from reference TRBV11-1 and TRBJ2-1): EAEVAQSPRYKITEKSQAVAFWCDPISGHATLYWYRQILGQGPELLVQFQDESVVDDSQLPKDRFSAERLKGVDSTLKIQPAELGDSAMYLCASSSNSGGYNEQFFGPGTRLTVL.

The chain recombines TRBV15 with TRBJ2-7; TRBD2 is a possible D gene (5 bases). Germline CDR1 reads LNHNV; CDR2 reads YYDKDF (reference sequence). This CDR3 spans 15 amino acids. The V and J ends lost 5 bases and 4 bases respectively, with 18 bases between them. The CDR3: CATSRRLGAYYEQYF. CDR3 nucleotides: TGTGCCACCAGCCGAAGACTGGGAGCCTATTACGAGCAGTACTTC.

The rearrangement joins TRBV18 to TRBJ1-1; 9 positions match TRBD1. The germline V gene has CDR1 KGHSH and CDR2 LQKENI. CDR3 length equals 14 residues. The V and J ends lost 6 bases and 2 bases, in that order; junction bases with no gene match: 4. CDR3 bases: TGTGCCAGCTCGCGGGACAGGGTAAACACTGAAGCTTTCTTT. Translation gives CASSRDRVNTEAFF.

This clone was seen just once. The CDR3 loop is CAIKGGLGPNEQFF. The CDR3 nucleotides are TGTGCCATCAAGGGAGGACTAGGCCCCAATGAGCAGTTCTTC. The chain has TRBV10-3 and TRBJ2-1; 7 bases are shared with TRBD2. CDR3 length equals 14 residues. CDR1 ENHRY and CDR2 SYGVKD come from the germline V gene. J gave up 6 bases and V 7 bases, and 9 bases lay outside the gene matches.

This clone was picked up a small number of times. Its ends do not fully match the called genes, so a read error is possible. V usage is TRBV11-2 and J usage is TRBJ2-1; TRBD1 agrees at 9 bases. Germline values: CDR1 SGHAT, CDR2 FQNNGV. The CDR3 runs to 12 residues. The CDR3 region has the DNA TGTGCCAGCAGCTTAGGAGGACAGGGGAGGCTCTTC. It encodes CASSLGGQGRLF.

The chain is built from TRBV15 and TRBJ2-7; maybe TRBD2 (6 bases). Germline V gene data show CDR1 as LNHNV and CDR2 as YYDKDF (reference sequence). V dropped 5 bases and J dropped 2 bases, with 19 bases sitting between them. The CDR3 is made up of 16 amino acids. This chain's CDR3 is CATSSRRGRSAYEQYF. The CDR3 nucleotides read TGTGCCACCAGCTCCCGGCGGGGACGTTCAGCCTACGAGCAGTACTTC.

This chain connects TRBV27 to TRBJ1-5, with D perhaps matching TRBD1 (6 bases). V gave up 8 bases and J gave up 2 bases, with 22 bases separating them. The germline CDR1 and CDR2 sequences are MNHEY and SMNVEV (reference sequence). The length of the CDR3 is 17 residues. DNA of the CDR3: TGTGCCAGCCGTCTTGGGGGGGCGGAAAGAGGCAATCAGCCCCAGCATTTT. This gives the protein CASRLGGAERGNQPQHF.

V is TRBV9 and J is TRBJ2-1, with 8 bases aligning to TRBD2. The CDR3 totals 15 residues. Trimming removed 0 bases from V and 4 bases from J; junction bases left unmatched: 3. Germline-derived CDR1 and CDR2 are SGDLS and YYNGEE. Here the CDR3 reads CASSVGSGGYNEQFF. CDR3 nucleotide sequence: TGTGCCAGCAGCGTAGGGTCGGGAGGGTACAATGAGCAGTTCTTC.

The rearrangement uses TRBV28 and TRBJ1-5; 8 nucleotides line up with TRBD1. The length of the CDR3 is 13 residues. V shed 9 bases and J 6 bases; nucleotides not matched to a gene: 7. CDR1 and CDR2 (germline): MDHEN, SYDVKM. The CDR3 here is CARPTGVAQPQHF. CDR3 nucleotide sequence: TGTGCCAGACCGACAGGGGTTGCTCAGCCCCAGCATTTT.

The chain employs TRBV5-1 and TRBJ2-7, with TRBD1 matching over 7 bases. Unmatched junction bases numbered 9, after V lost 6 bases and J lost 3 bases. Germline CDR1 reads SGHRS; CDR2 reads YFSETQ. This CDR3 comprises 14 residues. The CDR3: CASKERQGDYEQYF. The CDR3 DNA reads as TGCGCCAGCAAGGAGCGGCAGGGGGACTACGAGCAGTACTTC.

The gene calls are TRBV7-9 and TRBJ1-4; TRBD1 might be the D (6 bases). Trimming removed 3 bases at V and 5 bases at J, with 10 bases between. The germline V gene encodes CDR1 SEHNR and CDR2 FQNEAQ (reference sequence). The CDR3 loop spans 14 amino acids. The CDR3 sequence: CASSLGARNEKLFF. The CDR3 bases are TGTGCCAGCAGCTTGGGGGCCCGGAATGAAAAACTGTTTTTT. Full variable domain (remainder filled in from reference TRBV7-9 and TRBJ1-4): DTGVSQNPRHKITKRGQNVTFRCDPISEHNRLYWYRQTLGQGPEFLTYFQNEAQLEKSRLLSDRFSAERPKGSFSTLEIQRTEQGDSAMYLCASSLGARNEKLFFGSGTQLSVL.

The chain uses TRBV29-1 and TRBJ2-3; TRBD1 aligns across 8 bases. The CDR3 is made up of 13 amino acids. Unmatched junction bases numbered 7, after V lost 7 bases and J lost 4 bases. Germline V gene lookup returns CDR1 SQVTM and CDR2 ANQGSEA. The CDR3 sequence is CSAEQGAPDTQYF. The CDR3 nucleotides read TGCAGCGCGGAGCAGGGGGCTCCAGATACGCAGTATTTT.

The chain recombines TRBV29-1 with TRBJ1-2; weak D call: TRBD1 (5 bases). The CDR3 covers 12 residues. The V and J ends lost 4 bases and 8 bases respectively, with 14 bases between them. Germline V gene sequence: CDR1 SQVTM, CDR2 ANQGSEA. The CDR3 DNA follows: TGCAGCGTTGGGGGACTGGGCTCCGGCTACACCTTC. As protein: CSVGGLGSGYTF.

This rearrangement joins TRBV28 to TRBJ2-3; TRBD1 matches at 7 bases. The CDR3 is 17 amino acids. J gave up 4 bases and V 4 bases, and 14 bases lay outside the gene matches. The V gene's germline CDR1 is MDHEN and CDR2 SYDVKM. The CDR3 sequence is CASSSRRRGLMADTQYF. CDR3 nucleotide sequence: TGTGCCAGCAGTTCCCGGCGCAGGGGGTTGATGGCAGATACGCAGTATTTT. Supplemented by reference TRBV28 and TRBJ2-3, the full variable domain reads DVKVTQSSRYLVKRTGEKVFLECVQDMDHENMFWYRQDPGLGLRLIYFSYDVKMKEKGDIPEGYSVSREKKERFSLILESASTNQTSMYLCASSSRRRGLMADTQYFGPGTRLTVL.

This chain joins TRBV7-9 and TRBJ1-1, with 11 nucleotides matching TRBD1. The germline CDR1 and CDR2 sequences are SEHNR and FQNEAQ (reference sequence). The V segment lost 5 bases and the J segment 5 bases; nucleotides outside the gene matches: 10. This CDR3 contains 16 residues. CDR3 nucleotides: TGTGCCAGCAGCCTTGCCTCCGGGACAGGGGGAACTGAAGCTTTCTTT. Its translation: CASSLASGTGGTEAFF.

The chain links TRBV19 to TRBJ2-7, with 7 bases identical to TRBD2. Germline V lookup: CDR1 LNHDA, CDR2 SQIVND (reference sequence). This CDR3 has 14 residues. V was pared by 6 bases and J by 2 bases, with 7 bases of the junction left unmatched. The CDR3 nucleotides read TGTGCCAGTAGGACATCCGGGACTACCTACGAGCAGTACTTC. Its protein is CASRTSGTTYEQYF.

The chain recombines TRBV28 with TRBJ1-2; TRBD1 matches 7 bases. V lost 7 bases and J lost 5; bases outside the gene matches: 7. The germline V gene encodes CDR1 MDHEN and CDR2 SYDVKM. The CDR3 is made up of 13 amino acids. The CDR3 DNA follows: TGTGCCAGCACGGAGGGGGCGTCGTATGGCTACACCTTC. Translating gives CASTEGASYGYTF.

The chain employs TRBV18 and TRBJ2-2; D is unresolved. The CDR3 runs 12 residues. Trimming took 6 bases from V and 6 from J, leaving 8 bases between them. Germline values: CDR1 KGHSH, CDR2 LQKENI. The CDR3 DNA reads as TGTGCCAGCTCGCAGGTCGCCGGGGAGCTGTTTTTT. It is translated as CASSQVAGELFF.

This clone was observed once. CDR3 bases: TGTGCCAGCAGCTTGAGACAAAACACCGGGGAGCTGTTTTTT. This encodes CASSLRQNTGELFF. The chain links TRBV5-8 to TRBJ2-2; D unresolved. In germline, CDR1 is SGHTS, CDR2 YDEGEE. The CDR3 has 14 amino acids. V lost 1 base to trimming and J lost 2 bases, with 6 bases between them.

The chain joins TRBV10-3 to TRBJ2-1; 8 nucleotides line up with TRBD2. V trimming: 6 bases; J trimming: 5 bases; junction bases outside the gene matches: 9. Germline lookup yields CDR1 ENHRY and CDR2 SYGVKD. The CDR3 extends over 15 amino acids. CDR3 sequence: CAIRVSGDKNNEQFF. The CDR3 DNA sequence: TGTGCCATCAGGGTTAGCGGGGACAAGAACAATGAGCAGTTCTTC.

This rearrangement joins TRBV5-1 to TRBJ2-1; 9 bases are a match to TRBD2. Looked up from germline, CDR1 is SGHRS and CDR2 is YFSETQ. The trim removed 6 bases at V and 0 bases at J, leaving 13 bases unmatched. The CDR3 is 18 amino acids. This CDR3 reads CASNAATSGLSSYNEQFF. The CDR3 DNA reads as TGCGCCAGCAATGCGGCAACTAGCGGGCTTAGCTCCTACAATGAGCAGTTCTTC. Full variable domain (missing parts from reference TRBV5-1 and TRBJ2-1): KAGVTQTPRYLIKTRGQQVTLSCSPISGHRSVSWYQQTPGQGLQFLFEYFSETQRNKGNFPGRFSGRQFSNSRSEMNVSTLELGDSALYLCASNAATSGLSSYNEQFFGPGTRLTVL.